The 23 T cell receptor beta chains below were found in one sample sequenced in a study of blood T cells in healthy people across ages. A second roughly 6 to 11 cycle PCR used barcoded and J-beta primers. TCRdb re-derived calls from the 5' RACE reads in MiXCR, one entry per CDR3 protein. Of approximately 1.5 million distinct CDR3 sequences listed, 30% to 40% are singletons. The sample taken for sequencing was blood. Receptors were obtained from a woman younger than 45 in good health.

This clonotype was counted between two and nine times. The V and J genes are TRBV29-1 and TRBJ2-3; no reliable D call. This CDR3 comprises 19 residues. CDR1 is SQVTM and CDR2 is ANQGSEA in the germline V gene. V dropped 0 bases and J dropped 0 bases, with 22 bases sitting between them. In DNA form, the CDR3 reads TGCAGCGTTGAAGATGTTACTAATGGCGGACGTGCTAGCACAGATACGCAGTATTTT. It codes for CSVEDVTNGGRASTDTQYF.

This clonotype was detected only a few times. A single base separates this from a much larger clone, so it may be a read error. The genes are TRBV7-9 and TRBJ2-5, with D tentatively TRBD1 or TRBD2 (5 bases each). The CDR3 is 17 residues long. The germline gives CDR1 SEHNR, CDR2 FQNEAQ (reference sequence). Trimming left V 4 bases short and J 0 bases short, with 18 bases between. CDR3 region: CASSSGLVGSYQETQYF. In nucleotides, the CDR3 is TGTGCCAGCAGCTCGGGGCTAGTGGGGAGTTACCAAGAGACCCAGTACTTC.

This clonotype was seen more than once but under ten times. V usage is TRBV28 and J usage is TRBJ1-5; no definite D call. The CDR3 runs 12 residues. Germline loops: CDR1 MDHEN, CDR2 SYDVKM. V gave up 5 bases and J gave up 9 bases, with 11 bases separating them. CDR3 sequence reads: CASSPRPWPQHF. CDR3 nucleotide sequence: TGTGCCAGCAGTCCCCGGCCTTGGCCCCAGCATTTT. Full variable domain (remainder filled in from reference TRBV28 and TRBJ1-5): DVKVTQSSRYLVKRTGEKVFLECVQDMDHENMFWYRQDPGLGLRLIYFSYDVKMKEKGDIPEGYSVSREKKERFSLILESASTNQTSMYLCASSPRPWPQHFGDGTRLSIL.

This clonotype was seen only a few times. The chain carries TRBV20-1 and TRBJ2-5, with D tentatively TRBD1 (5 bases). V lost 3 bases and J 3 bases, leaving 17 bases between the germline ends. CDR3 size: 15 residues. CDR1 DFQATT and CDR2 SNEGSKA come from the germline V gene (reference sequence). This CDR3 is CSARDPMRQKETQYF. CDR3 in DNA: TGCAGTGCTAGGGACCCAATGCGACAGAAAGAGACCCAGTACTTC.

In its sample, this clonotype was seen a few times. J is TRBJ2-1 and V is TRBV18; D possibly corresponds to TRBD2 (5 bases). The CDR3 spans 14 residues. Germline V gene lookup returns CDR1 KGHSH and CDR2 LQKENI. V was trimmed by 3 bases and J by 15 bases, leaving 21 bases between them. The CDR3, as DNA: TGTGCCAGCTCACCTCCTTCGGGTTCAGCGGAAAGGTTCTTC. Translation: CASSPPSGSAERFF. Full variable domain (rest looked up from reference TRBV18 and TRBJ2-1): NAGVMQNPRHLVRRRGQEARLRCSPMKGHSHVYWYRQLPEEGLKFMVYLQKENIIDESGMPKERFSAEFPKEGPSILRIQQVVRGDSAAYFCASSPPSGSAERFFGPGTRLTVL.

The chain links TRBV20-1 to TRBJ2-3; the match to TRBD2 covers 15 bases. J was trimmed by 6 bases and V by 6 bases; bases with no gene match: 10. The CDR3 is 16 residues long. Looked up from germline, CDR1 is DFQATT and CDR2 is SNEGSKA (reference sequence). The CDR3 coding sequence is TGCAGTGCCCCGCCCCCGGGACTAGCGGGGGGCGATACGCAGTATTTT. Translated: CSAPPPGLAGGDTQYF.

V is TRBV27 and J is TRBJ2-1, with 7 bases lining up with TRBD1. The V and J ends lost 5 bases and 4 bases, in that order; junction bases with no gene match: 20. CDR3 size: 19 residues. Germline assignment: CDR1 MNHEY and CDR2 SMNVEV (reference sequence). The CDR3 DNA reads as TGTGCCAGCAGTCCCCGTGGCAGGGGGATGTTTCGACAGTACAATGAGCAGTTCTTC. The encoded protein is CASSPRGRGMFRQYNEQFF.

This clonotype was recorded many times. The chain joins TRBV20-1 to TRBJ2-1; 12 nucleotides line up with TRBD2. CDR3 length: 15 amino acids. J lost 6 bases, V lost 5 bases, and 8 bases had no gene match. CDR1 and CDR2 (germline): DFQATT, SNEGSKA (reference sequence). The CDR3 DNA is TGCAGTGCTTCTAGACTAGCGGGAGACGTCAATGAGCAGTTCTTC. This translates into CSASRLAGDVNEQFF.

The CDR3 loop reads CASSGTSGGATYYNEQFF. The CDR3, as DNA: TGTGCCAGCAGTGGTACTAGCGGGGGGGCTACTTACTACAATGAGCAGTTCTTC. The chain joins TRBV6-1 to TRBJ2-1; 13 bases align to TRBD2. Germline V lookup: CDR1 MNHNS, CDR2 SASEGT. There are 18 residues in the CDR3. J gave up 3 bases and V 4 bases, and 9 bases lay outside the gene matches.

The rearrangement uses TRBV7-9 and TRBJ1-2; D perhaps matches TRBD1 (5 bases). This CDR3 is built from 14 residues. Germline-derived CDR1 and CDR2 are SEHNR and FQNEAQ (reference sequence). V lost 5 bases and J 4 bases, leaving 14 bases between the germline ends. In DNA form, the CDR3 reads TGTGCCAGCAGCCCGCGGGACGGTGCCTATGGCTACACCTTC. Its translation is CASSPRDGAYGYTF.

This chain links TRBV20-1 with TRBJ2-4, with 7 positions matching TRBD1. The DNA end is a closer match to TRBJ2-7, so the J assignment may be wrong. Germline-derived CDR1 and CDR2 are DFQATT and SNEGSKA (reference sequence). This CDR3 spans 12 amino acids. The CDR3 loop is CSSGTDLYEQYF. The CDR3 bases are TGCAGTTCCGGGACAGATCTTTACGAGCAGTACTTC.

This chain uses TRBV4-1 with TRBJ2-3, with TRBD2 as a possible D gene (6 bases). Germline lookup yields CDR1 MGHRA and CDR2 YSYEKL. V was trimmed by 1 base and J by 6 bases, leaving 23 bases between them. The length of the CDR3 is 18 residues. CDR3 residues: CASSQAPPPAGPRDTQYF. CDR3 in DNA: TGCGCCAGCAGCCAAGCACCACCCCCGGCGGGACCTCGCGATACGCAGTATTTT.

This clonotype was observed many times. The chain is built from TRBV29-1 and TRBJ2-5; 9 bases map to TRBD1. In germline, CDR1 is SQVTM, CDR2 ANQGSEA. The CDR3 is 12 amino acids. Trimming took 6 bases from V and 4 from J; bases not matched to a gene: 3. CDR3 in amino acids: CSVADRGETQYF. CDR3 DNA sequence: TGCAGCGTCGCGGACAGGGGAGAGACCCAGTACTTC. Complete variable domain (other parts from reference TRBV29-1 and TRBJ2-5): SAVISQKPSRDICQRGTSLTIQCQVDSQVTMMFWYRQQPGQSLTLIATANQGSEATYESGFVIDKFPISRPNLTFSTLTVSNMSPEDSSIYLCSVADRGETQYFGPGTRLLVL.

This clonotype was seen only a few times. The chain recombines TRBV29-1 with TRBJ1-6; D might be TRBD1 (6 bases). The CDR3 runs to 15 residues. The V end lost 6 bases, the J end lost 6 bases, and 18 bases lay between the germline ends. In germline, CDR1 is SQVTM, CDR2 ANQGSEA. The chain's CDR3 is CSVTLSGTTNSPLHF. The CDR3 nucleotides are TGCAGCGTCACCTTATCCGGGACAACTAATTCACCCCTCCACTTT. The full variable domain, rest sourced from reference TRBV29-1 and TRBJ1-6, is SAVISQKPSRDICQRGTSLTIQCQVDSQVTMMFWYRQQPGQSLTLIATANQGSEATYESGFVIDKFPISRPNLTFSTLTVSNMSPEDSSIYLCSVTLSGTTNSPLHFGNGTRLTVT.

This clonotype has more than one count but fewer than ten. The J gene is TRBJ2-7, the V gene TRBV4-1; 11 nucleotides line up with TRBD2. The CDR3 runs 16 residues. The trim removed 4 bases at V and 0 bases at J, leaving 5 bases unmatched. Germline loops: CDR1 MGHRA, CDR2 YSYEKL. The CDR3 bases are TGCGCCAGCAGCCTTTCGGGACTAGCGGTCTCCTACGAGCAGTACTTC. As protein: CASSLSGLAVSYEQYF.

Note on this clonotype: A much bigger clone sits one base away, suggesting this may be a read error. This chain joins TRBV29-1 and TRBJ2-1; D possibly corresponds to TRBD1 (5 bases). This CDR3 is 13 amino acids long. CDR1 is SQVTM, CDR2 ANQGSEA, per germline. The CDR3 DNA reads TGCAGCGGGCGACAGTTTAGATACAATGAGCAGGTCTTC. Translated: CSGRQFRYNEQVF.

The chain recombines TRBV5-1 with TRBJ2-4, with a tentative D call TRBD1 (6 bases). The DNA end lines up better with TRBJ2-7; the J call may be wrong. Germline V gives CDR1 SGHRS, CDR2 YFSETQ. The CDR3 totals 14 residues. CDR3 sequence: CASSLNVRGYEQYF. The CDR3 DNA reads as TGCGCCAGCAGCTTGAATGTCAGGGGTTACGAGCAGTACTTC.

V and J are TRBV11-2 and TRBJ2-7; tentatively, D is TRBD2 (6 bases). The end of the DNA is better explained by TRBJ2-5, so the J call may be wrong. The CDR3 is made up of 15 amino acids. Germline CDR1 SGHAT, CDR2 FQNNGV. CDR3 nucleotide sequence: TGTGCCAGCAGCCCGTTTGGGGGAGGCGGGGAGACCCAGTACTTC. Translating gives CASSPFGGGGETQYF.

V is TRBV29-1 and J is TRBJ1-1; D gene unclear. Trimming left V 2 bases short and J 0 bases short, with 7 bases between. Germline V gene data show CDR1 as SQVTM and CDR2 as ANQGSEA. CDR3 length equals 13 residues. The CDR3 DNA follows: TGCAGCGTTGAAAAGGGTTTGAACACTGAAGCTTTCTTT. Translating it yields CSVEKGLNTEAFF.

The V call is TRBV4-1, the J call TRBJ2-5; 7 nucleotides line up with TRBD1. The better agreement between TRBJ2-7 and the DNA end casts doubt on the J call. Looked up from germline, CDR1 is MGHRA and CDR2 is YSYEKL. The CDR3 totals 14 residues. CDR3 in amino acids: CASSQEGTVYEQYF. The CDR3, as DNA: TGCGCCAGCAGCCAAGAGGGGACAGTATACGAGCAGTACTTC.

This clonotype showed up just a few times. This chain links TRBV5-1 with TRBJ2-3; unclear D gene. Germline loops: CDR1 SGHRS, CDR2 YFSETQ. V was pared by 7 bases and J by 2 bases, with 14 bases between. The length of the CDR3 is 14 residues. The CDR3 here is CASFAGSYTDTQYF. The DNA for the CDR3 is TGCGCCAGCTTCGCCGGCAGCTACACAGATACGCAGTATTTT.

In the case of this clonotype: At one end the junction does not follow the germline gene, possibly because of a read error. V and J are TRBV5-6 and TRBJ2-1; D gene ambiguous. This CDR3 contains 14 residues. Germline-derived CDR1 and CDR2 are SGHDT and YYEEEE. CDR3 nucleotide sequence: TGTGCCAGCAGCTTGGGAAGCTCCTGCAATGAGCAGTTCTTC. It encodes CASSLGSSCNEQFF.

This clonotype was counted at least ten times. The rearrangement uses TRBV29-1 and TRBJ2-5, with 8 bases identical to TRBD1. This CDR3 contains 13 residues. V lost 5 bases to trimming and J lost 5 bases; unmatched junction nucleotides: 7. Germline assignment: CDR1 SQVTM and CDR2 ANQGSEA. Here the CDR3 reads CSVTGGRGETQYF. CDR3 DNA sequence: TGCAGCGTTACAGGGGGACGAGGGGAGACCCAGTACTTC.